This paragraph reports one T cell receptor beta chain. V lost 6 bases, J lost 5 bases, and 10 bases stayed unmatched. CDR3 length: 16 amino acids. Germline CDR1 reads KGHSY; CDR2 reads FQNENV. This sample was included in a study of blood T cell repertoires in COVID-19. Overall study context: Sample material is recorded as cDNA or gDNA derived from T cells, B-cell-depleted T cells, or PBMCs.

The authors' processing: Scientists estimated how many nucleated cells there were by amplifying reference gene primers. Method: immunoSEQ multiplex PCR; TCRdb's copy keeps in-frame clones and lacks some. V, J and clone size are those of that table, while D and trimming were read from the DNA. The sample holds 150,000 to 200,000 clones; over 80% are singletons and the top ten take 6% to 7%. Seattle enrolled patients during active infection and tracked them longitudinally. The chain carries TRBV16 and TRBJ2-7; 13 bases are a match to TRBD2. This receptor was taken from a woman aged 40 to 50 with COVID-19, enrolled during active disease. The sequenced sample consisted of peripheral blood. CDR3 in amino acids: CASSLLTSGGPHEQYF. The CDR3 region has the DNA TGTGCCAGCAGTCTTTTGACTAGCGGGGGGCCCCACGAGCAGTACTTC.